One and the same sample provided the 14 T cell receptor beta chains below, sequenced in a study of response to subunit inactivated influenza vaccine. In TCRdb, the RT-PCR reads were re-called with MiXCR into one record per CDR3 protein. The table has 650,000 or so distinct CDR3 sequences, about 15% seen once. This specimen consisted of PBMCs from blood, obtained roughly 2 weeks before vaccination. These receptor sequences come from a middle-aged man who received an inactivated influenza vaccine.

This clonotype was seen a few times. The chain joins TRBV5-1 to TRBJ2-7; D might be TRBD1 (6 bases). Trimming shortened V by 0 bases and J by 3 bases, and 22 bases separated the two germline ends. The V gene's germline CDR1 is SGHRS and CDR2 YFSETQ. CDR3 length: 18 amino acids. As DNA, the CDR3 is TGCGCCAGCAGCTTGGCGGGCAGGGGCCATCAAACCGGCTACGAGCAGTACTTC. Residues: CASSLAGRGHQTGYEQYF.

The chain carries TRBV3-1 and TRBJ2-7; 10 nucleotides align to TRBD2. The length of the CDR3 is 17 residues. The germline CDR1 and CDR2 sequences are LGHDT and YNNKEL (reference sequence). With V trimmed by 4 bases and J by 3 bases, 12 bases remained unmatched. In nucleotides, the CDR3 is TGTGCCAGCAGCCGGGATTGGGGGGCTAGCGGGGGCTACGAGCAGTACTTC. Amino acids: CASSRDWGASGGYEQYF.

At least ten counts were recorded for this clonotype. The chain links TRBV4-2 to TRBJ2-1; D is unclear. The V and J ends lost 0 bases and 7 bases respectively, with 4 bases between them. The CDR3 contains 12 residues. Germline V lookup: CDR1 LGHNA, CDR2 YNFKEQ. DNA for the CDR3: TGTGCCAGCAGCCAAGATCGAAATGAGCAGTTCTTC. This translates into CASSQDRNEQFF.

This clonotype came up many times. The CDR3: CASSLGGRAADTQYF. The CDR3 bases are TGCGCCAGCAGCTTGGGCGGCAGAGCGGCAGATACGCAGTATTTT. This chain connects TRBV5-1 to TRBJ2-3, with TRBD2 as a possible D gene (5 bases). Per germline, CDR1 SGHRS and CDR2 YFSETQ. The CDR3 extends over 15 amino acids. Trimming removed 0 bases from V and 4 bases from J, with 12 bases in between.

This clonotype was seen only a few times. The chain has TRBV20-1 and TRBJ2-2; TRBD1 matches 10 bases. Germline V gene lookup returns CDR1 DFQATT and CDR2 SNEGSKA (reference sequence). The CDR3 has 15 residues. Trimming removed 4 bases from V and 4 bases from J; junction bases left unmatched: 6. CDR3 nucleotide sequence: TGCAGTGCTACCCCCGGGACAGGGGTCACCGGGGAGCTGTTTTTT. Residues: CSATPGTGVTGELFF.

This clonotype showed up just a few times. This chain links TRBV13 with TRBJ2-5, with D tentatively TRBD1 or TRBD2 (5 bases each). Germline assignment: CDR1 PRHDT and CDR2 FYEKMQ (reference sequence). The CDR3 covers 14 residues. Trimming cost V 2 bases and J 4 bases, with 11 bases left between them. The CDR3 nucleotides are TGTGCCAGCAGCTTATTATCGGGGCTAGAGACCCAGTACTTC. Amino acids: CASSLLSGLETQYF.

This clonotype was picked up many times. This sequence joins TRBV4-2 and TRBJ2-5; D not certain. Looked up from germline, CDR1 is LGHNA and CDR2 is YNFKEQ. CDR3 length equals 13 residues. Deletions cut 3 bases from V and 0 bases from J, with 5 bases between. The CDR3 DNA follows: TGTGCCAGCAGCCATCAGAACCAAGAGACCCAGTACTTC. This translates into CASSHQNQETQYF.

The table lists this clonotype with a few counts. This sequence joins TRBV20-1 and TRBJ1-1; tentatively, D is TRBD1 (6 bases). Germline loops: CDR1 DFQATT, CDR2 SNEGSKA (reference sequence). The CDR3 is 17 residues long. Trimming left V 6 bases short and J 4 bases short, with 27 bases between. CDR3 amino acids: CSAQGRRGRGMSTEAFF. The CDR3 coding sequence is TGCAGTGCCCAGGGACGCCGGGGGCGAGGCATGAGCACTGAAGCTTTCTTT.

The DNA for the CDR3 is TGTGCCAGCAGCCACTGGGAGGGGCCCACAGATACGCAGTATTTT. This sequence encodes CASSHWEGPTDTQYF. The chain combines TRBV7-6 with TRBJ2-3, with 7 bases that match TRBD2. The CDR3 has 15 residues. The V gene end was trimmed by 5 bases and the J gene end by 2 bases; junction bases not matched to a gene: 7. CDR1 and CDR2 from the germline V gene are SGHVS and FNYEAQ.

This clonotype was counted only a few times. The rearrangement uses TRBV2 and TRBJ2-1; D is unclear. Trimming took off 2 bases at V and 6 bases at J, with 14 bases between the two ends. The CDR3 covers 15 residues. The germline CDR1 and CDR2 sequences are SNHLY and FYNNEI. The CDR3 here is CASSELLPSGNEQFF. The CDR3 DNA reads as TGTGCCAGCAGTGAACTACTCCCCTCCGGCAATGAGCAGTTCTTC.

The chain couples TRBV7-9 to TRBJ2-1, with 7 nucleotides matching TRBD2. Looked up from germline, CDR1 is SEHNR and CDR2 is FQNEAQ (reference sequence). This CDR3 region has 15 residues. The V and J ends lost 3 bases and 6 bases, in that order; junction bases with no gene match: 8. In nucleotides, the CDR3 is TGTGCCAGCAGCTTGGGGGGGGGACGGACCAATGAGCAGTTCTTC. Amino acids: CASSLGGGRTNEQFF.

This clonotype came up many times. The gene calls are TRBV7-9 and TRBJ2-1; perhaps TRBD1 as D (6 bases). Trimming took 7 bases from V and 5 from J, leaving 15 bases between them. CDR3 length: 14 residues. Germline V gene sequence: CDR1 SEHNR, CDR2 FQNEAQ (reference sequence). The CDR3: CASNPGTQNNEQFF. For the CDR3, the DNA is TGTGCCAGCAACCCGGGGACACAGAACAATGAGCAGTTCTTC.

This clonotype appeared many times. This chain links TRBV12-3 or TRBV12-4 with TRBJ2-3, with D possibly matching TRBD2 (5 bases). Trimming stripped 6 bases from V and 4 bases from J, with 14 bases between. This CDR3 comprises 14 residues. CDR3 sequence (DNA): TGTGCCAGCAGCCAGGACTTCGGGGCAGATACGCAGTATTTT. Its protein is CASSQDFGADTQYF.

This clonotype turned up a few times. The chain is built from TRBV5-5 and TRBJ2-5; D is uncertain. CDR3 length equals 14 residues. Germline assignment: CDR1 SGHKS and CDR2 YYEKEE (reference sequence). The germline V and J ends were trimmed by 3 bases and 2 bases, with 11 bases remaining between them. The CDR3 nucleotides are TGTGCCAGCAGCTGGAAAGATCTGCAAGAGACCCAGTACTTC. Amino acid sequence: CASSWKDLQETQYF.